This entry lists 6 T cell receptor beta chains sequenced from one sample in a study of shared clonotypes between healthy human individuals. The method was immunoSEQ multiplex PCR; TCRdb's version includes in-frame clones alone and lacks a portion of them. The table records millions of clones, roughly nine tenths of them present only once. Sequencing used naive CD4+ T cells sorted from blood. The subset here: CD45RA+ positively selected. Receptors were obtained from a young man in good health.

V usage is TRBV5-1 and J usage is TRBJ1-6; D remains unclear. Germline V gene lookup returns CDR1 SGHRS and CDR2 YFSETQ. Trimming left V 2 bases short and J 5 bases short, with 11 bases between. This CDR3 spans 15 amino acids. The CDR3 here is CASSLDGNNNSPLHF. CDR3 DNA sequence: TGCGCCAGCAGCTTAGACGGGAACAATAATTCACCCCTCCACTTT.

The chain has TRBV5-1 and TRBJ2-6, with D possibly being TRBD2 (5 bases). Germline V gene lookup returns CDR1 SGHRS and CDR2 YFSETQ. This CDR3 has 17 residues. Trimming cost V 6 bases and J 2 bases, with 18 bases left between them. For the CDR3, the DNA is TGCGCCAGCACTTTCGGGGTTCGACCCGCTGGGGCCAACGTCCTGACTTTC. Amino acid sequence: CASTFGVRPAGANVLTF.

The chain has TRBV30 and TRBJ1-2, with D perhaps TRBD1 (6 bases). Germline CDR1 and CDR2: GTSNPN and SVGIG (reference sequence). CDR3 size: 19 residues. Trimming shortened V by 0 bases and J by 0 bases, and 23 bases separated the two germline ends. DNA for the CDR3: TGTGCCTGGAGTGTACTTCGGCGGACAGCGTCTCAAGCTAACTATGGCTACACCTTC. Protein sequence: CAWSVLRRTASQANYGYTF.

V usage is TRBV6-5 and J usage is TRBJ2-1, with 7 bases fitting TRBD1. The junction had 2 bases not matched to a gene; V was cut back by 6 bases and J by 3 bases. This CDR3 comprises 13 residues. CDR1 MNHEY and CDR2 SVGAGI come from the germline V gene. CDR3 DNA: TGTGCCAGCAGCCGACAGGGCTACAATGAGCAGTTCTTC. Protein product: CASSRQGYNEQFF.

The rearrangement joins TRBV5-4 to TRBJ2-2; TRBD2 agrees at 11 bases. The CDR3 totals 15 residues. Germline loops: CDR1 SGHNT, CDR2 YYREEE (reference sequence). After removal of 1 base from V and 6 bases from J, the junction contained 2 bases not matched to a gene. The CDR3 spells CASSLTSGGSGELFF. CDR3 nucleotide sequence: TGTGCCAGCAGCTTGACTAGCGGGGGATCCGGGGAGCTGTTTTTT.

The chain links TRBV5-1 to TRBJ2-3, with a weak D call TRBD2 (5 bases). This CDR3 is built from 13 residues. V shed 5 bases and J shed 6 bases, with 13 bases lying between them. The germline V gene encodes CDR1 SGHRS and CDR2 YFSETQ. CDR3: CASRFGDADTQYF. In nucleotides, the CDR3 is TGCGCCAGCAGGTTCGGGGATGCGGATACGCAGTATTTT.